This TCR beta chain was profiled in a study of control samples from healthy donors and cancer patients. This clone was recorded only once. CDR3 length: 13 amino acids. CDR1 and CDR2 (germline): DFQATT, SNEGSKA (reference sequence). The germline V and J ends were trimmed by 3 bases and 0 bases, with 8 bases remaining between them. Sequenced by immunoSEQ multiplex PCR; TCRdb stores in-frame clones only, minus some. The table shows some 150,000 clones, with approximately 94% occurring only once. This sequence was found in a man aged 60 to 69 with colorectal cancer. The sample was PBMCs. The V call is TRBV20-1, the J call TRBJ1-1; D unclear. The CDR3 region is CSASDGLNTEAFF. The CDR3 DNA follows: TGCAGTGCTAGTGACGGGTTGAACACTGAAGCTTTCTTT.